One sample yielded the 14 T cell receptor beta chains listed below, sequenced in a study of T cell responses to AZD1222 COVID-19 vaccine. Generated by immunoSEQ multiplex PCR, the TCRdb table keeps only in-frame clones and is missing some. The repertoire consists of 130,000 or so clones, with 75% to 95% occurring once and the leading ten covering about 7.5%. The sample was peripheral blood, taken 28 days after the second dose of the MenACWY control vaccine. The receptors originated from an adult who received the MenACWY meningococcal vaccine as a control.

V gene TRBV28 combines with J gene TRBJ1-4; D remains unclear. The CDR3 is made up of 15 amino acids. CDR1 is MDHEN, CDR2 SYDVKM, per germline. Trimming removed 4 bases from V and 5 bases from J, with 14 bases in between. CDR3 sequence (DNA): TGTGCCAGCAGTTCCGAGGCGGGAGGGAATGAAAAACTGTTTTTT. The encoded protein is CASSSEAGGNEKLFF.

The chain is built from TRBV11-2 and TRBJ1-1, with unresolved D. V was shortened by 7 bases and J by 7 bases, with 10 bases between the two germline ends. The CDR3 is 11 residues long. CDR1 and CDR2 (germline): SGHAT, FQNNGV. The chain's CDR3 is CASTVVDEAFF. In nucleotides, the CDR3 is TGTGCCAGCACCGTCGTCGATGAAGCTTTCTTT.

The chain links TRBV2 to TRBJ1-2; the D is unclear. The CDR3 covers 15 residues. Germline V gives CDR1 SNHLY, CDR2 FYNNEI. Trimming removed 6 bases from V and 0 bases from J, with 14 bases in between. In nucleotides, the CDR3 is TGTGCCAGCAGCCCGCCGGAGGGCCCTAACTATGGCTACACCTTC. Encoded protein: CASSPPEGPNYGYTF.

The V gene is TRBV5-5, the J gene TRBJ1-1, with D uncertain. There are 14 residues in the CDR3. V lost 4 bases, J lost 4 bases, and 14 bases lay in between. Germline CDR1 is SGHKS and CDR2 is YYEKEE (reference sequence). The CDR3 spells CASSPGVLGTEAFF. The CDR3 coding sequence is TGTGCCAGCAGCCCTGGAGTACTGGGCACTGAAGCTTTCTTT.

The chain links TRBV27 to TRBJ1-6, with TRBD1 as a possible D gene (6 bases). Germline lookup yields CDR1 MNHEY and CDR2 SMNVEV (reference sequence). This CDR3 is built from 15 residues. V was pared by 5 bases and J by 5 bases, with 13 bases between. CDR3 coding DNA: TGTGCCAGCAGTAGGGGGACACGGAATAATTCACCCCTCCACTTT. Residues: CASSRGTRNNSPLHF.

This clone is a singleton in its sample. CDR3 bases: TGTGCCAGCAGCTCGGGGACAGGATCCTACGAGCAGTACTTC. This codes for CASSSGTGSYEQYF. This chain joins TRBV11-1 and TRBJ2-7; 8 bases align to TRBD1. After removal of 4 bases from V and 1 base from J, the junction contained 3 bases not matched to a gene. CDR3 length: 14 residues. Germline lookup yields CDR1 SGHAT and CDR2 FQDESV (reference sequence).

In this sample, this clone turned up once. The chain links TRBV25-1 to TRBJ2-3; 7 bases are a match to TRBD2. CDR1 and CDR2 (germline): MGHDK, SYGVNS. Trimming took 3 bases from V and 3 from J; bases not matched to a gene: 12. CDR3 size: 17 residues. The CDR3 protein is CASSDPSSGTSTDTQYF. The CDR3 region has the DNA TGTGCCAGCAGTGACCCCTCTAGCGGTACTAGTACAGATACGCAGTATTTT.

V gene TRBV18 combines with J gene TRBJ1-4; D is undetermined. Germline loops: CDR1 KGHSH, CDR2 LQKENI. The V end was cut by 2 bases, the J end by 5 bases, with 12 bases between. The CDR3 extends over 15 amino acids. In nucleotides, the CDR3 is TGTGCCAGCTCACCAAATTCTGGCGGAAATGAAAAACTGTTTTTT. Translating gives CASSPNSGGNEKLFF.

The chain couples TRBV19 to TRBJ2-3, with a possible D match to TRBD2 (5 bases). The CDR3 contains 13 residues. Germline loops: CDR1 LNHDA, CDR2 SQIVND (reference sequence). V was shortened by 1 base and J by 10 bases, with 12 bases between the two germline ends. The CDR3 DNA sequence: TGTGCCAGTAGTATAGCTTCCGAGGGTGCGCAGTATTTT. Its translation is CASSIASEGAQYF. Full variable domain (outside the CDR3, taken from reference TRBV19 and TRBJ2-3): DGGITQSPKYLFRKEGQNVTLSCEQNLNHDAMYWYRQDPGQGLRLIYYSQIVNDFQKGDIAEGYSVSREKKESFPLTVTSAQKNPTAFYLCASSIASEGAQYFGPGTRLTVL.

The gene calls are TRBV27 and TRBJ2-3; D tentatively fits TRBD1 or TRBD2 (5 bases each). Trimming cost V 5 bases and J 4 bases, with 16 bases left between them. CDR3 size: 15 residues. CDR1 and CDR2 (germline): MNHEY, SMNVEV (reference sequence). CDR3 bases: TGTGCCAGCAGTGAGGATGGGGGTGGATCAGATACGCAGTATTTT. Encoded protein: CASSEDGGGSDTQYF.

In nucleotides, the CDR3 is TGTGCCAGCAGCGTAGTAGGGACTGGGAATGAGCAGTTCTTC. Its protein is CASSVVGTGNEQFF. The chain recombines TRBV9 with TRBJ2-1; perhaps TRBD2 as D (6 bases). This CDR3 spans 14 amino acids. V was cut by 0 bases and J by 7 bases, with 11 bases left in between. Germline CDR1 is SGDLS and CDR2 is YYNGEE. The variable domain in full, completed from reference TRBV9 and TRBJ2-1, reads DSGVTQTPKHLITATGQRVTLRCSPRSGDLSVYWYQQSLDQGLQFLIQYYNGEERAKGNILERFSAQQFPDLHSELNLSSLELGDSALYFCASSVVGTGNEQFFGPGTRLTVL.

This clone was observed a single time. The chain is built from TRBV5-1 and TRBJ1-5; 11 bases align to TRBD1. V shed 4 bases and J 0 bases; nucleotides not matched to a gene: 3. Germline V gene sequence: CDR1 SGHRS, CDR2 YFSETQ. The CDR3 loop spans 16 amino acids. The CDR3 bases are TGCGCCAGCAGCAAGGGGACAGGGGGTAGCAATCAGCCCCAGCATTTT. This translates into CASSKGTGGSNQPQHF.

The rearrangement links TRBV5-6 to TRBJ1-6; TRBD1 might be the D (6 bases). The germline V gene encodes CDR1 SGHDT and CDR2 YYEEEE. This CDR3 has 15 amino acids. With 0 bases removed from V and 7 bases from J, the gap between germline ends came to 11 bases. The CDR3 sequence: CASSLGGTKNSPLHF. The CDR3 DNA reads TGTGCCAGCAGCTTGGGAGGGACAAAAAATTCACCCCTCCACTTT.

This clone was observed once. V is TRBV10-1 and J is TRBJ2-7; TRBD2 matches at 11 bases. The CDR3 runs 15 residues. V lost 5 bases, J lost 4 bases, and 7 bases stayed unmatched. CDR1 and CDR2 (germline): WNHNN, SYGVQD (reference sequence). For the CDR3, the DNA is TGCGCCAGCAGTCCTACACTAGCGGGAGTGTACGAGCAGTACTTC. Protein product: CASSPTLAGVYEQYF.